The 21 T cell receptor beta chains given below trace back to one sample, sequenced in a study of T cells in Graves' hyperthyroidism and ophthalmopathy. From RNA transcripts, TCR beta CDR3 regions were amplified. HTBI primers drove first-round RT-PCR of the TCR CDR3. TCRdb itself ran the multiplex PCR reads through MiXCR, one entry per CDR3 protein. The sample carries approximately 400,000 distinct CDR3 sequences, 15% to 18% recorded once. The specimen sequenced was blood. The receptor set was obtained from a woman under 30 with Graves' hyperthyroidism that later progressed to Graves' ophthalmopathy.

The table lists this clonotype with a few counts. The chain recombines TRBV28 with TRBJ1-6; 8 nucleotides agree with TRBD1. Germline values: CDR1 MDHEN, CDR2 SYDVKM. CDR3 size: 15 residues. V was clipped by 6 bases and J by 2 bases; unmatched bases: 3. The CDR3 reads CASRQGAAYNSPLHF. In DNA, the CDR3 is TGTGCCAGCAGGCAGGGGGCCGCCTATAATTCACCCCTCCACTTT.

At least ten counts were recorded for this clonotype. The chain joins TRBV7-8 to TRBJ2-1; D remains unclear. Trimming removed 0 bases at V and 13 bases at J, with 13 bases between. Germline V gene sequence: CDR1 SGHVS, CDR2 FQNEAQ. The CDR3 loop spans 13 amino acids. The CDR3 DNA follows: TGTGCCAGCAGCTTAGCTCCGGTTCGCCCCCAGTTCTTC. It specifies CASSLAPVRPQFF.

As concerns this clonotype: A much bigger clone sits one base away, suggesting this may be a read error. This CDR3 is missing its conserved last phenylalanine or tryptophan, likely due to a read error. The rearrangement links TRBV2 to TRBJ2-2, with D perhaps matching TRBD1 or TRBD2 (6 bases each). Germline assignment: CDR1 SNHLY and CDR2 FYNNEI. Trimming left V 4 bases short and J 6 bases short, with 36 bases between. This CDR3 region has 22 residues. The CDR3 bases are TGTGCCAGCAGTGTGGACAGAAGACTAGGCCCTTTTCCCCGCTTGTGGGCCGGGGAGCTGTTTCTT. As protein: CASSVDRRLGPFPRLWAGELFL.

The table lists this clonotype with many counts. V is TRBV2 and J is TRBJ2-3; 8 nucleotides align to TRBD2. The germline gives CDR1 SNHLY, CDR2 FYNNEI. The CDR3 extends over 19 amino acids. With 10 bases clipped from V and 4 bases from J, the junction kept 25 bases outside the gene matches. CDR3: CATTFVTSGHFYPSDTQYF. The CDR3 DNA sequence: TGTGCCACCACCTTCGTTACTAGCGGACACTTTTATCCATCAGATACGCAGTATTTT.

This clonotype was seen at least ten times. This rearrangement joins TRBV6-1 to TRBJ1-2, with D possibly being TRBD1 (5 bases). Germline V gene lookup returns CDR1 MNHNS and CDR2 SASEGT. The CDR3 sequence is 14 residues long. The V and J ends lost 5 bases and 4 bases respectively, with 14 bases between them. The CDR3, as DNA: TGTGCCAGCAGTCGGGACGGAAGAAGCTATGGCTACACCTTC. Amino acids: CASSRDGRSYGYTF.

This clonotype has at least ten counts. The rearrangement links TRBV18 to TRBJ2-6, with no clear D. The V and J ends lost 8 bases and 4 bases respectively, with 9 bases between them. The CDR3 spans 13 residues. From germline, CDR1 is KGHSH and CDR2 LQKENI. The CDR3 here is CASLYGGANVLTF. CDR3 in DNA: TGTGCCAGCCTCTACGGGGGGGCCAACGTCCTGACTTTC.

The chain links TRBV7-3 to TRBJ2-1, with TRBD1 identical over 8 bases. Per germline, CDR1 SGHTA and CDR2 FQGTGA. CDR3 size: 14 residues. Trimming took 5 bases from V and 10 from J; bases not matched to a gene: 10. CDR3 residues: CASSTGQGIGEQFF. The CDR3 nucleotides are TGTGCCAGCAGCACAGGACAGGGAATAGGGGAGCAGTTCTTC.

This clonotype was detected ten times or more. The genes are TRBV14 and TRBJ2-1; D possibly uses TRBD1 or TRBD2 (5 bases each). The CDR3 runs to 14 residues. The germline V and J ends were trimmed by 1 base and 12 bases, with 16 bases remaining between them. Germline V gene data show CDR1 as SGHDN and CDR2 as FVKESK. The CDR3 region is CASSQGIIGTVQFF. In DNA form, the CDR3 reads TGTGCCAGCAGCCAAGGAATCATCGGGACGGTGCAGTTCTTC.

This clonotype occurred many times. V is TRBV5-6 and J is TRBJ2-1, with D perhaps matching TRBD1 (6 bases). V was clipped by 2 bases and J by 1 base, with 13 bases between them. The germline CDR1 and CDR2 sequences are SGHDT and YYEEEE. This CDR3 contains 16 residues. Here the CDR3 DNA reads TGTGCCAGCAGCTTTTTACAGGGTATGTCCTACAATGAGCAGTTCTTC. Translation gives CASSFLQGMSYNEQFF. Full variable domain (outside the CDR3, taken from reference TRBV5-6 and TRBJ2-1): DAGVTQSPTHLIKTRGQQVTLRCSPKSGHDTVSWYQQALGQGPQFIFQYYEEEERQRGNFPDRFSGHQFPNYSSELNVNALLLGDSALYLCASSFLQGMSYNEQFFGPGTRLTVL.

Many counts were recorded for this clonotype. V gene TRBV3-1 combines with J gene TRBJ1-5, with D unclear. Germline CDR1 and CDR2: LGHDT and YNNKEL (reference sequence). This CDR3 is 15 amino acids long. V lost 0 bases and J 7 bases, leaving 13 bases between the germline ends. The CDR3 DNA follows: TGTGCCAGCAGCCAAGACTTCGGGTTGGCGCAGCCCCAGCATTTT. Translated: CASSQDFGLAQPQHF.

There are a few counts of this clonotype. J is TRBJ2-1 and V is TRBV19; D not certain. The CDR3 runs to 14 residues. Trimming removed 7 bases from V and 8 bases from J, with 18 bases in between. The germline V gene encodes CDR1 LNHDA and CDR2 SQIVND (reference sequence). Here the CDR3 reads CASTQSDTFDEQFF. CDR3 bases: TGTGCCAGTACTCAAAGCGACACCTTTGATGAGCAGTTCTTC.

The chain has TRBV20-1 and TRBJ1-5, with 10 positions matching TRBD1. J lost 7 bases, V lost 6 bases, and 3 bases had no gene match. CDR1 and CDR2 (germline): DFQATT, SNEGSKA (reference sequence). This CDR3 comprises 12 residues. CDR3 sequence: CSARTGGQPQHF. CDR3 DNA sequence: TGCAGTGCCAGGACAGGGGGACAGCCCCAGCATTTT.

This clonotype has more than one count but fewer than ten. This chain uses TRBV9 with TRBJ2-2; 7 positions match TRBD2. The junction had 4 bases not matched to a gene; V was cut back by 3 bases and J by 5 bases. The CDR3 is made up of 14 amino acids. Looked up from germline, CDR1 is SGDLS and CDR2 is YYNGEE. The CDR3 here is CASSETSPTGELFF. Here the CDR3 DNA reads TGTGCCAGCAGCGAGACTAGCCCAACCGGGGAGCTGTTTTTT.

The V call is TRBV6-5, the J call TRBJ1-5, with TRBD1 matching 8 bases. The V gene's germline CDR1 is MNHEY and CDR2 SVGAGI. After removal of 2 bases from V and 5 bases from J, the junction contained 14 bases not matched to a gene. This CDR3 comprises 18 residues. Here the CDR3 reads CASSYGTGWKVSYQPQHF. The CDR3 region has the DNA TGTGCCAGCAGTTACGGGACAGGTTGGAAGGTATCGTATCAGCCCCAGCATTTT.

In this sample, this clonotype turned up once. The chain recombines TRBV4-3 with TRBJ1-2, with TRBD1 matching over 7 bases. CDR3 size: 16 residues. Looked up from germline, CDR1 is LGHNA and CDR2 is YSLEER. The junction had 11 bases not matched to a gene; V was cut back by 4 bases and J by 3 bases. The DNA for the CDR3 is TGCGCCAGCAGCCGGGAACAGGGGTACGGGGACTATGGCTACACCTTC. Translated: CASSREQGYGDYGYTF.

The CDR3 sequence: CASTTMYMGVDEQYF. In DNA, the CDR3 is TGTGCCAGCACTACTATGTATATGGGGGTGGACGAGCAGTACTTC. The chain has TRBV5-5 and TRBJ2-7; the D gene could be TRBD1 or TRBD2 (5 bases each). The germline V gene has CDR1 SGHKS and CDR2 YYEKEE (reference sequence). Trimming removed 6 bases at V and 5 bases at J, with 21 bases between. This CDR3 contains 15 residues.

This clonotype appeared many times. This rearrangement joins TRBV12-3 or TRBV12-4 to TRBJ1-2; D is possibly TRBD1 (5 bases). Trimming removed 6 bases at V and 5 bases at J, with 19 bases between. The CDR3 has 15 amino acids. The CDR3 DNA reads as TGTGCCAGCAGGGCCCAAGGGGACGTTGGATATGGCTACACCTTC. It specifies CASRAQGDVGYGYTF.

The V gene is TRBV12-3 or TRBV12-4, the J gene TRBJ2-7; 10 positions match TRBD2. CDR3 length: 13 amino acids. J lost 6 bases, V lost 8 bases, and 7 bases had no gene match. CDR3 nucleotide sequence: TGTGCCAGCGAGCTAGCGGGAGCGTCCGAGCAGTACTTC. Translating it yields CASELAGASEQYF.

This clonotype was seen ten or more times. The chain links TRBV28 to TRBJ1-2; 8 bases match TRBD1. Looked up from germline, CDR1 is MDHEN and CDR2 is SYDVKM. Trimming cost V 3 bases and J 2 bases; bases outside gene matches: 8. The CDR3 runs 16 residues. This chain's CDR3 is CASSLYRGADNYGYTF. CDR3 coding DNA: TGTGCCAGCAGTTTGTACAGGGGGGCAGACAACTATGGCTACACCTTC.

This clonotype showed up just a few times. This chain connects TRBV4-1 to TRBJ2-4; D gene uncertain. CDR1 is MGHRA and CDR2 is YSYEKL in the germline V gene. Trimming took off 1 base at V and 0 bases at J, with 10 bases between the two ends. This CDR3 comprises 16 residues. The CDR3 spells CASSQGPELAKNIQYF. The CDR3 nucleotides are TGCGCCAGCAGCCAAGGACCAGAACTAGCCAAAAACATTCAGTACTTC.

This clonotype was seen at least ten times. The CDR3 is CASSLQTLNEQFF. Written as DNA, the CDR3 is TGTGCCAGCAGCCTGCAAACCCTCAATGAGCAGTTCTTC. The chain combines TRBV7-2 with TRBJ2-1; D uncertain. This CDR3 is 13 amino acids long. Germline V gene sequence: CDR1 SGHTA, CDR2 FQGNSA. V was trimmed by 5 bases and J by 6 bases, leaving 11 bases between them. The full variable domain, completed using reference TRBV7-2 and TRBJ2-1, is GAGVSQSPSNKVTEKGKDVELRCDPISGHTALYWYRQSLGQGLEFLIYFQGNSAPDKSGLPSDRFSAERTGGSVSTLTIQRTQQEDSAVYLCASSLQTLNEQFFGPGTRLTVL.